A few counts support the clone carrying this TCR beta chain. Its antigen remains unidentified. Looked up from germline, CDR1 is MNHEY and CDR2 is SMNVEV (reference sequence). V lost 3 bases, J lost 3 bases, and 8 bases stayed unmatched. The CDR3 runs 15 residues. The data are from a study of T-cell memory formation after mild COVID-19. Broader study findings: Day 15 to 85 contracting clones showed balanced CD4/CD8; later expanders leaned CD4+.

One entry per CDR3 protein results from TCRdb running MiXCR on the 5' RACE reads. The profile shows fewer than 650,000 distinct CDR3 sequences, 15% to 20% of them singletons. The sequencing input was PBMCs or a T cell subset sorted from them (not recorded which). This receptor was taken from an adult woman who had mild COVID-19 (a few samples of this study predate the infection). Cell type and time point are not known. The V and J genes are TRBV27 and TRBJ2-7; 7 bases agree with TRBD2. The DNA for the CDR3 is TGTGCCAGCAGTTTGGTGGTGGGGGGGGACTACGAGCAGTACTTC. Translation gives CASSLVVGGDYEQYF.